This entry features one T cell receptor (beta chain) sequence. Trimming removed 7 bases from V and 6 bases from J; junction bases left unmatched: 6. Germline V gives CDR1 SQVTM, CDR2 ANQGSEA. The CDR3 contains 12 residues. Sequencing was performed with immunoSEQ multiplex PCR; in TCRdb, only in-frame clones are kept and a portion is missing. The sample comprises 100,000 to 150,000 clones, around nine tenths of which are singletons, and roughly 2.6% rests with the top ten. This specimen comes from a study of control samples from healthy donors and cancer patients. The source material was blood. The chain links TRBV29-1 to TRBJ2-1; the match to TRBD1 covers 7 bases. The source of this sequence is a man aged 40-49 years in good health. This CDR3 is CSAKQGSNEQFF. CDR3 coding DNA: TGCAGCGCCAAACAGGGGTCCAATGAGCAGTTCTTC.